The clone carrying this T cell receptor beta chain has a handful of counts. PCR primers comprised 60 Vbeta and 13 Jbeta primers. The assay was immunoSEQ multiplex PCR, and TCRdb's table has in-frame clones only and misses some. The data show roughly 150,000 clones, roughly 82% seen once. The data were taken from a study of cytomegalovirus exposure and HLA in healthy donors. V lost 7 bases to trimming and J lost 2 bases, with 14 bases between them. CDR1 is MNHEY and CDR2 is SVGAGI in the germline V gene. This CDR3 has 14 amino acids. The sample taken for sequencing was PBMCs. The origin of this receptor is a man aged 30-40 years in good health and CMV-seronegative. This chain joins TRBV6-5 and TRBJ1-2; TRBD1 is a possible D gene (5 bases). CDR3 coding DNA: TGTGCCAGCACTTTAGGAGGGGCAAACTATGGCTACACCTTC. This codes for CASTLGGANYGYTF.